Here is one TCR beta chain with its context. Its antigen remains unidentified. Trimming cost V 6 bases and J 3 bases, with 8 bases left between them. CDR1 and CDR2 (germline): MNHEY, SVGAGI. The CDR3 has 12 amino acids. This record comes from a study of T cells in localized non-small cell lung cancer. General observations from the study: Heterogeneity stays possible, as sequencing covered only one tumor region. Peak T cell clonality was found in uninvolved adjacent lung, exceeding tumor. Appearing in adjacent lung were a median around 60 of the top 100 tumor clones.

Some clones are missing from TCRdb's copy, which holds only in-frame ones; the method was immunoSEQ multiplex PCR. The table shows around 26,000 clones, with under 95% occurring only once. This TCR derives from a female donor over 55 with stage II squamous cell lung carcinoma. The source material was peripheral blood, sampled before any cancer treatment. The chain is built from TRBV6-5 and TRBJ1-1; D gene ambiguous. The CDR3, as DNA: TGTGCCAGCAGGCAAGGGTACACTGAAGCTTTCTTT. Translated: CASRQGYTEAFF.